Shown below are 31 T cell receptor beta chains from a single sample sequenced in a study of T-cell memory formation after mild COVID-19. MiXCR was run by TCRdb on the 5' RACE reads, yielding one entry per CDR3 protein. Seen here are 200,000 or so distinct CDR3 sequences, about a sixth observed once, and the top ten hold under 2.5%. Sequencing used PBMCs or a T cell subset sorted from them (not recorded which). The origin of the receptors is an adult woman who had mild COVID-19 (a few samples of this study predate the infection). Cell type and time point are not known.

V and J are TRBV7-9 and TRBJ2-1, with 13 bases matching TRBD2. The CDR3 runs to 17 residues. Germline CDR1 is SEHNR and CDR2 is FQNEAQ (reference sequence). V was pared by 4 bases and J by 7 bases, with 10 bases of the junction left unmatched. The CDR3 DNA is TGTGCCAGCAGCTACATAACCGGGACTAGCGGGGCTAATGAGCAGTTCTTC. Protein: CASSYITGTSGANEQFF.

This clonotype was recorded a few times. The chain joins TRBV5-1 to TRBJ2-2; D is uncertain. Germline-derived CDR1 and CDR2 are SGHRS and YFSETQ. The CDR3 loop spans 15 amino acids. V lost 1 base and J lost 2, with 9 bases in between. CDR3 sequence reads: CASSLRQDNTGELFF. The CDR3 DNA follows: TGCGCCAGCAGCTTGCGTCAGGACAACACCGGGGAGCTGTTTTTT.

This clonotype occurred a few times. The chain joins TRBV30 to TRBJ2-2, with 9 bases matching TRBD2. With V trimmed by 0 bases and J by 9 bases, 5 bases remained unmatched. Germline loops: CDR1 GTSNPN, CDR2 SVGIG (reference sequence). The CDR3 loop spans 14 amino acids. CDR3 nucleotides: TGTGCCTGGAGTGTCCGCGGGAGGGCCCGGGAGCTGTTTTTT. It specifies CAWSVRGRARELFF.

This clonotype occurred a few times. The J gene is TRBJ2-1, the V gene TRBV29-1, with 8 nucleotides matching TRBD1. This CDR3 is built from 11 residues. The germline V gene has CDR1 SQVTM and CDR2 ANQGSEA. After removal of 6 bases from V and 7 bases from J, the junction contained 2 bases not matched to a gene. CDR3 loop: CSVDRANEQFF. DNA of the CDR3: TGCAGCGTGGACAGGGCAAATGAGCAGTTCTTC.

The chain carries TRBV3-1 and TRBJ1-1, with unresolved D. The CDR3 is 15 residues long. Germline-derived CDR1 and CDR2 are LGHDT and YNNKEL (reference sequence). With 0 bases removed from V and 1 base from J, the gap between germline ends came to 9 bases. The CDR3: CASSQDLGRNTEAFF. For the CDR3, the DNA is TGTGCCAGCAGCCAAGATCTTGGGCGGAACACTGAAGCTTTCTTT.

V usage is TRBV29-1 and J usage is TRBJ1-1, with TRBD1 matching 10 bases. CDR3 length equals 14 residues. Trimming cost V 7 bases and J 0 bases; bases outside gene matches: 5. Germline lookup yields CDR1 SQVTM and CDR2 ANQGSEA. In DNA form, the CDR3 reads TGCAGCGGAGGACAGGGGGGTGTGAACACTGAAGCTTTCTTT. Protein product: CSGGQGGVNTEAFF.

CDR3 sequence: CASSLDRLATNNEQFF. CDR3 nucleotides: TGTGCCAGCAGCTTAGATCGGCTAGCGACTAACAATGAGCAGTTCTTC. This rearrangement joins TRBV7-8 to TRBJ2-1, with a possible D match to TRBD2 (6 bases). The CDR3 is 16 residues long. V lost 1 base and J 5 bases, leaving 15 bases between the germline ends. The germline CDR1 and CDR2 sequences are SGHVS and FQNEAQ.

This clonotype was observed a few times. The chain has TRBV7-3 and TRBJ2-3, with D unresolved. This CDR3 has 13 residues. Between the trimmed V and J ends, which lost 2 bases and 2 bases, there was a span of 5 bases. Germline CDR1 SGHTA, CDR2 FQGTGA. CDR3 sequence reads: CASSLFVTDTQYF. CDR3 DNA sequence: TGTGCCAGCAGCTTATTTGTCACAGATACGCAGTATTTT.

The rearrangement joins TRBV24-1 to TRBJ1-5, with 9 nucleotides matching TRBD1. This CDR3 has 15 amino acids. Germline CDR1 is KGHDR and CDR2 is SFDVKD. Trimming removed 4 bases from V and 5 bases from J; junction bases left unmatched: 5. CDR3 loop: CATSDPTGGDQPQHF. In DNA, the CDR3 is TGTGCCACCAGTGACCCGACAGGGGGGGATCAGCCCCAGCATTTT.

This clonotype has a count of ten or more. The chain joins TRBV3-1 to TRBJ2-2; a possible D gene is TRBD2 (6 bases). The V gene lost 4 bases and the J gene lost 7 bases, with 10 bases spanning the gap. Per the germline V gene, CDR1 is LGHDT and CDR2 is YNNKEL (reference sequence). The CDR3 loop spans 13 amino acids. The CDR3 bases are TGTGCCAGCAGCCCTACTAGCAACGGGGAGCTGTTTTTT. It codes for CASSPTSNGELFF. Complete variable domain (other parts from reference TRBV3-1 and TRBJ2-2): DTAVSQTPKYLVTQMGNDKSIKCEQNLGHDTMYWYKQDSKKFLKIMFSYNNKELIINETVPNRFSPKSPDKAHLNLHINSLELGDSAVYFCASSPTSNGELFFGEGSRLTVL.

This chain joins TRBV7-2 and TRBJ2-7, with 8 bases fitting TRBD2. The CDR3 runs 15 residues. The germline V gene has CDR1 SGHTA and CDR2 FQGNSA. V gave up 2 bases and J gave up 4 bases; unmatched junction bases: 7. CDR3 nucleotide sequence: TGTGCCAGCAGCTTAAGCGGCAGACTAGCGTACGAGCAGTACTTC. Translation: CASSLSGRLAYEQYF.

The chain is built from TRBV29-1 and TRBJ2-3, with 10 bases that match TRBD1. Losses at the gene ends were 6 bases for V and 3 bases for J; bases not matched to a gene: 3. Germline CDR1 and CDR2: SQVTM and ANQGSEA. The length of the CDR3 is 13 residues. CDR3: CSVAGQGTDTQYF. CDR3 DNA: TGCAGCGTGGCGGGACAGGGGACAGATACGCAGTATTTT.

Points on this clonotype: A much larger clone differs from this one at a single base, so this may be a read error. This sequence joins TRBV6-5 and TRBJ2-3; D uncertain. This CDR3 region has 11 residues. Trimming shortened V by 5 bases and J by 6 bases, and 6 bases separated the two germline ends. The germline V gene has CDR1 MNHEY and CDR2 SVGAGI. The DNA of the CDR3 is TGTGCCAGCAGTGCCGGGGATACGCAGTATTTT. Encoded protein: CASSAGDTQYF.

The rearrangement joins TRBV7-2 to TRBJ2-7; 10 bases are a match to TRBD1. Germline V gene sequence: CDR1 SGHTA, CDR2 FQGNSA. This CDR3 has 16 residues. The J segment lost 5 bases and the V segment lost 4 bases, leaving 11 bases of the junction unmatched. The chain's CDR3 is CASSSTPRDRGHEQYF. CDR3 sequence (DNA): TGTGCCAGCAGCTCGACCCCCCGGGACAGGGGTCACGAGCAGTACTTC.

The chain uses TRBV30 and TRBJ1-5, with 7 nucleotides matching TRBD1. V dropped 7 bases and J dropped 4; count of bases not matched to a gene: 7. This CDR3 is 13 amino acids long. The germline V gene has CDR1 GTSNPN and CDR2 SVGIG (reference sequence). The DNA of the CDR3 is TGTGCCTACGCCGGGACAGCTAATCAGCCCCAGCATTTT. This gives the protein CAYAGTANQPQHF. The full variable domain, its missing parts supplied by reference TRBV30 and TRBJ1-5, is SQTIHQWPATLVQPVGSPLSLECTVEGTSNPNLYWYRQAAGRGLQLLFYSVGIGQISSEVPQNLSASRPQDRQFILSSKKLLLSDSGFYLCAYAGTANQPQHFGDGTRLSIL.

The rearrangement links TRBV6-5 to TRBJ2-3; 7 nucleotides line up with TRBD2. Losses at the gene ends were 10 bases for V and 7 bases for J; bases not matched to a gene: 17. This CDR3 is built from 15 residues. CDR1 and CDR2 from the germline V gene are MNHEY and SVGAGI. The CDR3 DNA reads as TGTGCCACCGCACTACTAGCGCGTGACACGTATACGCAGTATTTT. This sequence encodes CATALLARDTYTQYF.

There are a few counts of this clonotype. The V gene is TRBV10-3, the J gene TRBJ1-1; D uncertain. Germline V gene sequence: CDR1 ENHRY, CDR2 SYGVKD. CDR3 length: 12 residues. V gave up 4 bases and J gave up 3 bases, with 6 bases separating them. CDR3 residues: CAISVRDTEAFF. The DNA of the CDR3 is TGTGCCATCAGTGTGAGGGACACTGAAGCTTTCTTT.

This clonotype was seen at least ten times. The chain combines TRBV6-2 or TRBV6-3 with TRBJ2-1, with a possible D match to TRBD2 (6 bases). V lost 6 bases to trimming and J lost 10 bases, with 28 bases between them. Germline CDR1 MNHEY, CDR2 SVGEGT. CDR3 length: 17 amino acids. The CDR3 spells CASRGGIGGEAGEEQFF. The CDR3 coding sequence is TGTGCCAGCAGGGGGGGTATCGGAGGGGAGGCAGGCGAGGAGCAGTTCTTC.

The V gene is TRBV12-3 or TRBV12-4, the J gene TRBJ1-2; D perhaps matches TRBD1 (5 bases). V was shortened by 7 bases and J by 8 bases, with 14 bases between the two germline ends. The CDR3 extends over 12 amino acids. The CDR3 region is CASTTGGYGYTF. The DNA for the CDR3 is TGTGCCAGCACAACTGGGGGGTACGGCTACACCTTC.

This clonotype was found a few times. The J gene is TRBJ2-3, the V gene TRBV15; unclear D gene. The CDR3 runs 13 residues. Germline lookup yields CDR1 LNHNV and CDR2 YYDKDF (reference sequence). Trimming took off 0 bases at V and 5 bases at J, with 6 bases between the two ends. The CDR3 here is CATSRDSEDTQYF. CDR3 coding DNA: TGTGCCACCAGCAGAGATTCAGAAGATACGCAGTATTTT.

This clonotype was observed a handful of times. The CDR3 loop is CASSETGTGGFDTQYF. Here the CDR3 DNA reads TGTGCCAGCAGTGAAACCGGGACAGGGGGCTTCGATACGCAGTATTTT. The rearrangement uses TRBV6-1 and TRBJ2-3; 12 bases are a match to TRBD1. Germline trimming cut 2 bases from V and 6 bases from J; bases unmatched to any gene: 6. Germline CDR1 and CDR2: MNHNS and SASEGT. The CDR3 is made up of 16 amino acids.

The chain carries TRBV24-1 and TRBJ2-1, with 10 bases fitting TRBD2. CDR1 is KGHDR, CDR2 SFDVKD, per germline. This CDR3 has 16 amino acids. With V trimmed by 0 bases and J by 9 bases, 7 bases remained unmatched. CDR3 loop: CATSDLTSGILGEQFF. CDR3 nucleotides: TGTGCCACCAGTGATTTGACTAGCGGGATCCTGGGTGAGCAGTTCTTC.

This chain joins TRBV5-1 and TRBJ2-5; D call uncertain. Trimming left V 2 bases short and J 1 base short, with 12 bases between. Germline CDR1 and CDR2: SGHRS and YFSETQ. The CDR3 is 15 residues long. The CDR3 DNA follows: TGCGCCAGCAGCTTCTCCGGGTCGAGCCAAGAGACCCAGTACTTC. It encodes CASSFSGSSQETQYF.

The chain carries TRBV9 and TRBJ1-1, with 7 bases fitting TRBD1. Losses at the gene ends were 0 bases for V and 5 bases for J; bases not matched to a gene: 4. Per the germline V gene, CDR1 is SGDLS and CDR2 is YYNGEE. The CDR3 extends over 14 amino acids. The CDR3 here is CASSVAPGGTEAFF. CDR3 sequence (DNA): TGTGCCAGCAGCGTAGCTCCAGGGGGGACTGAAGCTTTCTTT.

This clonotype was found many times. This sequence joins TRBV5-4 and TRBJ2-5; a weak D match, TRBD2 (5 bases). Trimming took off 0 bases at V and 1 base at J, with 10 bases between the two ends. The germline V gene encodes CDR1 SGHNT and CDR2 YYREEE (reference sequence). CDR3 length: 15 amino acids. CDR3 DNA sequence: TGTGCCAGCAGCTTGGCCGGAGGCAGCCAAGAGACCCAGTACTTC. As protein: CASSLAGGSQETQYF.

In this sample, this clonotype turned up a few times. The CDR3 DNA sequence: TGTGCCAGCAGCTCACCCCCCCTGGGCTCCTACAATGAGCAGTTCTTC. This encodes CASSSPPLGSYNEQFF. The chain has TRBV5-5 and TRBJ2-1; D remains ambiguous. There are 16 residues in the CDR3. Germline lookup yields CDR1 SGHKS and CDR2 YYEKEE (reference sequence). V shed 3 bases and J shed 0 bases, with 13 bases lying between them.

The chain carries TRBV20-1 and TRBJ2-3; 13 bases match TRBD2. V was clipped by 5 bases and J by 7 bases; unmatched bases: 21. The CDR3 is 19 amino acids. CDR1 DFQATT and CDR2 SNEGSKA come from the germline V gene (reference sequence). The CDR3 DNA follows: TGCAGTGCTTTTCGCGGGACTAGCGGGGTCCCAGGAACTCGGAATACGCAGTATTTT. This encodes CSAFRGTSGVPGTRNTQYF.

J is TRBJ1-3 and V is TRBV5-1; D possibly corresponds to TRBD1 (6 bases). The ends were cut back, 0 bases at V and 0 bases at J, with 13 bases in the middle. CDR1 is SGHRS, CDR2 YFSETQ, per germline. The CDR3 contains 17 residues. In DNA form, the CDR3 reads TGCGCCAGCAGCTTGGGATCTGACAGGTTCTCTGGAAACACCATATATTTT. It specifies CASSLGSDRFSGNTIYF.

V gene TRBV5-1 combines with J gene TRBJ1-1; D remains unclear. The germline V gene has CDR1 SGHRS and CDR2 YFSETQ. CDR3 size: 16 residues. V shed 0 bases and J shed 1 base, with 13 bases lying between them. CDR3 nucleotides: TGCGCCAGCAGCTTGGCCAGTTCGGGGAGGAACACTGAAGCTTTCTTT. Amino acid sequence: CASSLASSGRNTEAFF.

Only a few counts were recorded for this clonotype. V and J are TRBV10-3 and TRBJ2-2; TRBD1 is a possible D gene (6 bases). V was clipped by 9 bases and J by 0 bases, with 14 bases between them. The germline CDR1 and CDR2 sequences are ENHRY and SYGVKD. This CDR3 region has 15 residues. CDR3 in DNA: TGTGCCATGGGGTCCGGGACATCGAACACCGGGGAGCTGTTTTTT. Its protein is CAMGSGTSNTGELFF.

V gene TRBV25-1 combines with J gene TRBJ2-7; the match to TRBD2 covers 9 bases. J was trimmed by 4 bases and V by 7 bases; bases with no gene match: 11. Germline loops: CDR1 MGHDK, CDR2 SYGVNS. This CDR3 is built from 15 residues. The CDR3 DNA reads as TGTGCCAGCATGGGTTCGGCGGGAGGGGAGTACGAGCAGTACTTC. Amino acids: CASMGSAGGEYEQYF.